The rows below give T cell receptor beta chains drawn from one sample of a study of shared clonotypes between healthy human individuals. Profiled with immunoSEQ multiplex PCR; TCRdb holds only in-frame clones, not every one. The repertoire consists of fewer than 400,000 clones, with roughly 70% occurring once and the leading ten covering about 9.4%. Specimen: memory CD4+ T cells sorted from blood. Receptors were obtained from a man aged 25-40 years in good health. Both conserved end residues are part of each CDR3.

17 TRBV9 CASSARTGSRSDEKLFF
13 TRBV6-1 CASSRAHSYEQYF
16 TRBV7-6 CASSSDRLGKANTIYF
14 TRBV6-1 CASSEATSYNEQFF
13 TRBV5-6 CASSLGQGLQQYF
13 TRBV2 CASSVLGNTEAFF
17 TRBV11-2 CASSLRPGQGASYEQYF
14 TRBV7-2 CASSLKGANTEAFF
15 TRBV5-5 CASSLGQGPSYDYTF
15 TRBV5-6 CASSLEGSGANVLTF
15 TRBV11-2 CASSSGLGSGEKLFF
14 TRBV2 CASSVRLAGHEQYF
15 TRBV7-8 CASSLGVPSGNTIYF
13 TRBV11-2 CASSSGTMGEQYF
15 TRBV27 CASSSRTQRDYGYTF
11 TRBV25-1 CASSPTGELFF
11 TRBV25-1 CASSEFREQFF
16 TRBV28 CASSLLQPDRVYGYTF
15 TRBV2 CASAARGTGGEKLFF
14 TRBV29-1 CSAKVRPSSYEQYF
16 TRBV5-1 CASSSLDSGRADTQYF
15 TRBV5-1 CASNSESGGFDEQYF
15 TRBV18 CASSPIGSSQETQYF
16 TRBV7-3 CASSPQQAVSYNEQFF
14 TRBV5-1 CASSPGQGPDTQYF